This is a list of T cell receptor beta chains from one sample in a study of blood T cell repertoires in COVID-19. Assay: immunoSEQ multiplex PCR; the TCRdb copy retains only in-frame clones and omits some. The table includes about 37,000 clones, around three quarters detected once. The material sequenced was peripheral blood. The receptors here all came from a woman in her 70s with acute or convalescent COVID-19. The CDR3 runs from the conserved cysteine through the conserved F or W. The D gene is left open where the match is weak. Rows may omit the clone size; those that give it use once, few, many or a size class.

>TRBD2|TRBJ2-5|-|TRBV19
TGTGCCAGTAGTAGGGGGGGGATCCACCAAGAGACCCAGTACTTC
CASSRGGIHQETQYF
>TRBD1|TRBJ1-6|-|TRBV6-1
TGTGCCAGCAGTGAATTCGCAGGGGGGCCTTCACCCCTCCACTTT
CASSEFAGGPSPLHF
>TRBD2|TRBJ2-1|-|TRBV27
TGTGCCAGCAGTCTTCGGACTAGCGGGGGGTACAATGAGCAGTTCTTC
CASSLRTSGGYNEQFF
>TRBD2|TRBJ2-7|-|TRBV20-1
TGCAGTGCTAGTTTAGGACTAGCGGGGGGCGAGCAGTACTTC
CSASLGLAGGEQYF
>-|TRBJ1-4|-|TRBV28
TGTGCCAGCAGTTGGCAGGATGCAACTAATGAAAAACTGTTTTTT
CASSWQDATNEKLFF
>-|TRBJ2-7|-|TRBV6-6
TGTGCCAGCAGTTATCTGGGGGGCTACGAGCAGTACTTC
CASSYLGGYEQYF
>-|TRBJ2-7|-|TRBV6-1
TGTGCCAGCAGTGAATCCGAAGGGAGTACCTACGAGCAGTACTTC
CASSESEGSTYEQYF
>TRBD1|TRBJ1-2|-|TRBV29-1
TGCAGCGTTCGACGGGGGCAGGGGGGTAACTATGGCTACACCTTC
CSVRRGQGGNYGYTF
>-|TRBJ2-7|-|TRBV10-2
TGCGCCAGCAGCGATTACAGGGCTCGCTACGAGCAGTACTTC
CASSDYRARYEQYF
>-|TRBJ2-2|-|TRBV11-2
TGTGCCAGCAGCTTGGGGCAGGGCACCGGGGAGCTGTTTTTT
CASSLGQGTGELFF
>-|TRBJ2-7|-|TRBV10-2
TGCGCCAGCAGGGGTGGCGGGGGCACCTACGAGCAGTACTTC
CASRGGGGTYEQYF
>TRBD1|TRBJ1-1|-|TRBV19
TGTGCCAGTAGTAACCGCGGGACAGGGGTTACTGAAGCTTTCTTT
CASSNRGTGVTEAFF
>TRBD1|TRBJ2-2|once|TRBV23-1
TGCGCCAGCAGTCGATCAGGGCCACAGGGGTCCAACACCGGGGAGCTGTTTTTT
CASSRSGPQGSNTGELFF
>TRBD1|TRBJ1-2|-|TRBV5-4
TGTGCCAGCAGCTTCAACAGGGGCGGGCGCTACACCTTC
CASSFNRGGRYTF
>-|TRBJ1-5|-|TRBV5-6
TGTGCCAGCAGGTCTCAGGGGAGCAATCAGCCCCAGCATTTT
CASRSQGSNQPQHF
>-|TRBJ1-5|-|TRBV19
TGTGCCAGTAGTGGTCAGGATCAGCCCCAGCATTTT
CASSGQDQPQHF
>TRBD1|TRBJ1-2|-|TRBV6-5
TGTGCCAGCAGTACCGGACAGGTCTATGGCTACACCTTC
CASSTGQVYGYTF
>-|TRBJ1-4|-|TRBV28
TGTGCCAGCAGTCAATTCCTCCAGGGTCGGCGAGAAAAACTGTTTTTT
CASSQFLQGRREKLFF
>TRBD1|TRBJ1-4|-|TRBV28
TGTGCCAGCAGCCCACGACAGGGGCCTGAGGGGGAAAAACTGTTTTTT
CASSPRQGPEGEKLFF
>-|TRBJ1-1|-|TRBV12-2
TGTGCAAGTCGCTTAGCCAGGAAGAAAGGGAACACTGAAGCTTTCTTT
CASRLARKKGNTEAFF
>-|TRBJ1-2|few|TRBV18
TGTGCCAGCTCCGAAAGGGATGGGGCAGGCGGCTACACCTTC
CASSERDGAGGYTF
>-|TRBJ2-5|-|TRBV6-5
TGTGCCAGCAGTTACTCGTTCTCCCCGGAGACCCAGTACTTC
CASSYSFSPETQYF
>-|TRBJ2-2|few|TRBV6-1
TGTGCCAGCAGTGAAAAAGGGGTCGGGGAGCTGTTTTTT
CASSEKGVGELFF
>-|TRBJ2-5|-|TRBV7-2
TGTGCCAGCAGCTTAGCCGTTCGAGAGACCCAGTACTTC
CASSLAVRETQYF
>-|TRBJ1-2|-|TRBV3-1/TRBV3-2
TGTGCCAGCAGCCAAGGTCGACAGCTCCTTCCTTACACCTTC
CASSQGRQLLPYTF
>-|TRBJ1-1|-|TRBV6-5
TGTGCCAGCAGTTACGAACATACCATGAACACTGAAGCTTTCTTT
CASSYEHTMNTEAFF
>-|TRBJ2-3|-|TRBV5-1
TGCGCCAGCAGCTTGGACCAGGAAGATACGCAGTATTTT
CASSLDQEDTQYF
>-|TRBJ2-1|-|TRBV11-2
TGTGCCAGCAGCCGAAGACTGGTGGTGGATGAGCAGTTCTTC
CASSRRLVVDEQFF
>-|TRBJ2-7|-|TRBV12-3/TRBV12-4
TGTGCCAGCAGTTTAGTTGGCCCTAGGGAGCAGTACTTC
CASSLVGPREQYF
>TRBD2|TRBJ2-5|few|TRBV6-1
TGTGCCAGCAGAGAACCAGAAAGACTAGCGGGAGGGCGGGGGGAGACCCAGTACTTC
CASREPERLAGGRGETQYF
>-|TRBJ2-5|once|TRBV6-6
TGTGCCAGCACCATTCAAGGGGGACTACAAGAGACCCAGTACTTC
CASTIQGGLQETQYF
>-|TRBJ1-2|-|TRBV28
TGTGCCAGCAGTTTCCCCAGGCCTAACTATGGCTACACCTTC
CASSFPRPNYGYTF
>TRBD1|TRBJ1-4|once|TRBV5-1
TGCGCCAGCAGCTTGGCCATTTTGACAGGGGGTAATGAAAAACTGTTTTTT
CASSLAILTGGNEKLFF
>-|TRBJ2-2|once|TRBV11-2
TGCGCCAGCAGCTTATTAACAGGGAACACCGGGGAGCTGTTTTTT
CASSLLTGNTGELFF